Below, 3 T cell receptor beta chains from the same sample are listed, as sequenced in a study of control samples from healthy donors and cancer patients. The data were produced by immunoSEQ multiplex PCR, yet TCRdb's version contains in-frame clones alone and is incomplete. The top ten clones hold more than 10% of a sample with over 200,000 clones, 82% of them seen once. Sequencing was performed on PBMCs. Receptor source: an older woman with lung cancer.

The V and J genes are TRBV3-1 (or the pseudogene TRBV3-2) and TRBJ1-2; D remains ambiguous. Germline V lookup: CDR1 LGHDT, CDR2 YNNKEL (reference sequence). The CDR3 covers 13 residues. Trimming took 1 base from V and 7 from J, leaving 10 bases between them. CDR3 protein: CASSQGGGSGYTF. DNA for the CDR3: TGTGCCAGCAGCCAAGGGGGTGGATCTGGCTACACCTTC.

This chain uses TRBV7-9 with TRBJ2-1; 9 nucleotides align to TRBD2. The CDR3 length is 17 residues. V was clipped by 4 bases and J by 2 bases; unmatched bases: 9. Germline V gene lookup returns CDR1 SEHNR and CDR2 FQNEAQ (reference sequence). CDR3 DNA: TGTGCCAGCAGCTCAACACCGGGACTAGCCGCCTACAATGAGCAGTTCTTC. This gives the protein CASSSTPGLAAYNEQFF.

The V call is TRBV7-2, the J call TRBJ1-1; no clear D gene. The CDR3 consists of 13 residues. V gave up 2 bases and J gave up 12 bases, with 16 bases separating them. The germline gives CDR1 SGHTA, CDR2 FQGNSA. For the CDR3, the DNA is TGTGCCAGCAGCTTACAAGGTCTGATGATGACTTTCTTT. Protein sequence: CASSLQGLMMTFF.